What follows are 2 T cell receptor beta chains derived from one specimen sequenced in a study of chemoradiotherapy in HPV16-positive cancers. The protocol was immunoSEQ multiplex PCR, while the TCRdb copy is restricted to in-frame clones and leaves out a portion. The sample lists 9,500 to 15,000 clones; around 73% were seen once. The sample was gathered from a patient who underwent chemoradiotherapy. Source of these receptors: a human donor with HPV-associated anogenital cancer.

The rearrangement links TRBV10-2 to TRBJ1-2; D possibly corresponds to TRBD1 (5 bases). Looked up from germline, CDR1 is WSHSY and CDR2 is SAAADI. Trimming removed 9 bases from V and 4 bases from J, with 12 bases in between. The CDR3 sequence is 12 residues long. CDR3 residues: CASGDGLYGYTF. The DNA of the CDR3 is TGCGCCAGTGGGGACGGGCTCTATGGCTACACCTTC.

In DNA, the CDR3 is TGTGCCAGCAGTACGGGACAGGGAATCGGCGAGCAGTACTTC. Translation gives CASSTGQGIGEQYF. The chain combines TRBV28 with TRBJ2-7; 9 bases match TRBD1. J lost 6 bases, V lost 5 bases, and 8 bases had no gene match. The CDR3 has 14 amino acids. Germline V gene lookup returns CDR1 MDHEN and CDR2 SYDVKM.